This TCR beta chain was captured by sequencing in a study of follicular helper T cells after annual influenza vaccination (dated by TCRdb to about 2017). With respect to the entire study: Blood was collected on days 0, 7 and 28 after each seasonal influenza vaccination. One week after vaccination, a second recruited cohort of 12 to 13 subjects (Table S1) displayed a similar ICOS+CD38+ cTfh response. Six subjects had multi-year samples: four covered two vaccination seasons and two covered three seasons. Samples from 2013-2014 were cryopreserved, whereas samples from about 2015 were processed immediately after collection. To look at recall of cTfh clones, some subjects were tracked through successive annual vaccinations covering the 2013-2014, 2014-2015 and 2015-2016 seasons. Broader findings and caveats from the paper: ICOS+CD38+ cTfh clonality correlated with the frequency of that population, and its change correlated with the change in circulating plasmablast frequency. Successive annual vaccinations recalled a recurring oligoclonal ICOS+CD38+ cTfh response that included tetramer and AIM influenza-specific clonotypes. Because only roughly 9-20% of the analyzed cells gave productive TCRB sequences, there was no way to sample rare clonotypes. Day 7 ICOS+CD38+ clones were most often found later in ICOS-CD38- cTfh, suggesting that subset may serve as a memory reservoir.

The receptor library was made with the immunoSEQ multiplex PCR assay. Adaptive Biotechnologies carried out TCRB amplification, library preparation, sequencing and preliminary bioinformatics at Survey level resolution. For TCRB sequencing, genomic DNA from sorted cTfh populations was amplified by multiplex PCR. The study's processing was this. Clonality was computed in R as 1 minus normalized Shannon entropy; the Gini index was calculated with the R package ineq. Overlap score was defined as the summed counts of shared sequences divided by the total counts of all sequences in both compared samples. Significance of shared clonotypes was assessed by Fisher's exact test, with a theoretical repertoire of 10^7 TCRB sequences assumed. TCRdb took this table from immuneACCESS and kept in-frame rearrangements with V and J called. Such tables lack part of the clones; where checked against another copy, unresolved V genes explain under half of the gap, and the rest is unexplained. V and J calls and clone size follow that table, whereas D and trimming were derived from the DNA. The sample table contains some 5,600 clones; only one count was recorded for around 82% of them. The top ten hold 2.5% to 3% of the sample.

The germline V gene provides CDR1 MDHEN and CDR2 SYDVKM. The germline V end is reduced by 3 bases and the J end by 5 bases; junction bases left unmatched: 9. The CDR3, from cysteine to phenylalanine, totals 16 residues. Here the CDR3 DNA is all that survives: 48 bases in frame from base 1. The meaning of the sample's time point label: 2015-2016 season, 7 days after influenza vaccination. TCRB sequencing was used to follow sorted CD4 subsets from the blood of adults before and after they were given the seasonal inactivated influenza vaccine (Fluvarix). Subjects were considered eligible if community-dwelling and if influenza vaccine had not been received in the prior 6 months. Influenza vaccine contraindications, substance abuse, HIV/AIDS, active malignancy, immunomodulatory medication and active illness such as respiratory infection were included among the exclusion criteria. Per time point, between 40 and 100 mL of blood was sampled. Circulating Tfh were defined as non-naive CD4+CXCR5+PD-1+ cells and sorted into ICOS+CD38+ and ICOS-CD38- fractions. Ficoll-Paque PLUS or SepMate separation was used to isolate PBMC. Before DNA extraction, cell subsets were sorted from PBMC on a BD FACS Aria.

On this clone itself: Its binding antigen is unknown. No much larger clonotype is one base removed from it; base qualities were not supplied.

Rearrangement joined TRBV28 to TRBJ2-1, with 8 bases in between that match TRBD1. Source: CXCR5+ CD38- circulating T follicular helper cells from blood, taken 7 days after influenza vaccination. The cell subset or site label corresponds to: circulating Tfh, non-naive CD4+CXCR5+PD-1+ (ICOS+CD38+ or ICOS-CD38-). The TCR was taken from an adult who received the influenza vaccine. At the DNA level, the sequence is TGTGCCAGCAGTTTCCCGTTGGGGACAGGCAACAATGAGCAGTTCTTC. Its translation reads: CASSFPLGTGNNEQFF.